Each of the 2 T cell receptor beta chains below was sequenced from the same sample in a study of stem cell transplantation in POMP-related autoinflammatory disease. These TCRs are of unknown antigen specificity. Study-level points and caveats: In PRAID patients, the number of distinct TRB V-J gene pairings was restricted. In patients with PRAID, every analyzed T-cell subset tended to show lower diversity and higher clonality.

Clones were sequenced by immunoSEQ multiplex PCR, and TCRdb holds only the in-frame ones, with some missing. This table holds around 10,000 clones, more than 85% found once. The sequencing here drew on CD8+ T cells from PBMCs, taken before stem cell transplantation. The receptors stem from a human donor with POMP-related autoinflammation and immune dysregulation (PRAID).

V is TRBV19 and J is TRBJ1-1; TRBD1 aligns across 9 bases. This CDR3 comprises 16 residues. J lost 1 base, V lost 3 bases, and 6 bases had no gene match. Germline values: CDR1 LNHDA, CDR2 SQIVND (reference sequence). The CDR3 DNA reads as TGTGCCAGTAGTATCCAACAGGGGGCAGCGAACACTGAAGCTTTCTTT. Translation: CASSIQQGAANTEAFF.

This rearrangement joins TRBV27 to TRBJ1-3, with D possibly matching TRBD1 (5 bases). Germline values: CDR1 MNHEY, CDR2 SMNVEV (reference sequence). Deletions cut 2 bases from V and 5 bases from J, with 13 bases between. The CDR3 has 15 amino acids. CDR3 in amino acids: CASSLAGGKRNTIYF. The CDR3 region has the DNA TGTGCCAGCAGTTTAGCTGGGGGAAAGAGAAACACCATATATTTT.